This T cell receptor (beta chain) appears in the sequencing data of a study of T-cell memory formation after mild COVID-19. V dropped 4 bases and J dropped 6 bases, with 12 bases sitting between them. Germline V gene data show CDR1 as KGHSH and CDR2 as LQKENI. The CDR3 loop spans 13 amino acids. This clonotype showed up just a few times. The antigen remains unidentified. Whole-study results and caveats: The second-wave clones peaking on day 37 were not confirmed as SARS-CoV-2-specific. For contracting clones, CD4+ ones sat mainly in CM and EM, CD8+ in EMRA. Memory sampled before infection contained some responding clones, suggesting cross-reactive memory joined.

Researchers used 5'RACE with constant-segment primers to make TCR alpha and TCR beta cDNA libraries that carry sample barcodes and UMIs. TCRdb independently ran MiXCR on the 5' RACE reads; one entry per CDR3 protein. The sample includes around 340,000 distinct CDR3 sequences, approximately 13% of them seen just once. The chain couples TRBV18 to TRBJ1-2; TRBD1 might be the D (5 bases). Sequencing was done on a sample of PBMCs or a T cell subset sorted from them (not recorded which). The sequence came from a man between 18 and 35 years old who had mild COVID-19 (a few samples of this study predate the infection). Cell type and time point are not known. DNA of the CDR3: TGTGCCAGCTCACGAACGGGGGGTAATGGCTACACCTTC. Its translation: CASSRTGGNGYTF.